This T cell receptor (beta chain) is drawn from a study of cytomegalovirus exposure and HLA in healthy donors. This CDR3 has 15 residues. Germline CDR1 reads MRHNA; CDR2 reads SNTAGT. The V gene end was trimmed by 6 bases and the J gene end by 2 bases; junction bases not matched to a gene: 5. It was with 60 Vbeta and 13 Jbeta primers that the PCR ran. The table came from immunoSEQ multiplex PCR; TCRdb's copy has only in-frame clones and leaves some out. Of 130,000 or so clones listed, 70% to 80% are singletons. The material sequenced was PBMCs. The sequence derives from a woman aged 60-75 years in good health and CMV-seronegative. The chain joins TRBV6-4 to TRBJ1-3, with TRBD1 matching 9 bases. CDR3 residues: CASREQGAAGNTIYF. CDR3 sequence (DNA): TGTGCCAGCAGGGAACAGGGGGCGGCTGGAAACACCATATATTTT.